This T cell receptor beta chain was sequenced in a study of shared clonotypes between healthy human individuals. Worth noting for this clone: Its target is not known.

Germline assignment: CDR1 DFQATT and CDR2 SNEGSKA (reference sequence). With 4 bases removed from V and 4 bases from J, the gap between germline ends came to 7 bases. This CDR3 contains 11 residues. Whole-study results and caveats: A small donor pool kept down the genetic and exposure-history diversity that was represented. Naive subsets usually exceeded memory subsets in estimated richness.

Assay: immunoSEQ multiplex PCR; the TCRdb copy retains only in-frame clones and omits some. The sample lists some 2,000,000 clones; roughly 94% were seen once. The TCR originated in a man aged 18 to 30 in good health. The chain links TRBV20-1 to TRBJ2-5; D is ambiguous. Sequencing used naive CD4+ T cells sorted from blood. Subset meaning: CD45RA+ positively selected. In DNA, the CDR3 is TGCAGTGCTAAAATAGGAGAGACCCAGTACTTC. Translation gives CSAKIGETQYF.